Listed here are 29 T cell receptor beta chains from one sample, sequenced in a study of PD-L1 blockade in urothelial cancer (dated by TCRdb to about 2017). The time point label here, explained by the study, means: pretreatment peripheral blood. The library was obtained by the immunoSEQ multiplex PCR assay. TCRdb provides this immuneACCESS table in a form limited to in-frame rearrangements. Some clones are lacking; in checked studies, under half of them reflect an unresolved V gene, and why the rest are absent is not known. The sample includes around 70,000 clones, with about 90% observed a single time. The ten largest clones add up to roughly 4.7% of the sample. Sequences were derived from PBMCs, sampled around atezolizumab (anti-PD-L1) treatment. The receptors were sampled from a man aged 70 or older with urothelial cancer.

The CDR3 coding sequence is TGTGCCAGCAGCTTAGTAGCAGGGTTCGAGCCCCAGCATTTT. This codes for CASSLVAGFEPQHF. The chain uses TRBV7-6 and TRBJ1-5; maybe TRBD1 (5 bases). The CDR3 extends over 14 amino acids. Germline CDR1 is SGHVS and CDR2 is FNYEAQ. The ends were cut back, 1 base at V and 8 bases at J, with 12 bases in the middle.

This chain connects TRBV19 to TRBJ2-3, with unresolved D. The V end was cut by 5 bases, the J end by 1 base, with 16 bases between. The CDR3 covers 16 residues. Germline CDR1 and CDR2: LNHDA and SQIVND (reference sequence). As DNA, the CDR3 is TGTGCCAGTAGTCCGTTGTTTTTTATCGGCACAGATACGCAGTATTTT. This encodes CASSPLFFIGTDTQYF.

The V gene is TRBV27, the J gene TRBJ1-1; 7 nucleotides line up with TRBD1. This CDR3 spans 16 amino acids. Germline values: CDR1 MNHEY, CDR2 SMNVEV (reference sequence). Trimming cost V 5 bases and J 1 base; bases outside gene matches: 10. CDR3 sequence: CASSITVTGPNTEAFF. Here the CDR3 DNA reads TGTGCCAGCAGTATCACCGTGACAGGGCCGAACACTGAAGCTTTCTTT.

J is TRBJ2-7 and V is TRBV11-2; D may be TRBD1 (6 bases). V was clipped by 3 bases and J by 2 bases, with 17 bases between them. The CDR3 sequence is 16 residues long. The germline gives CDR1 SGHAT, CDR2 FQNNGV. As DNA, the CDR3 is TGTGCCAGCAGCTTCTTACAGGGAAAAGGTCCCTACGAGCAGTACTTC. It encodes CASSFLQGKGPYEQYF. The variable domain in full, completed from reference TRBV11-2 and TRBJ2-7, reads EAGVAQSPRYKIIEKRQSVAFWCNPISGHATLYWYQQILGQGPKLLIQFQNNGVVDDSQLPKDRFSAERLKGVDSTLKIQPAKLEDSAVYLCASSFLQGKGPYEQYFGPGTRLTVT.

V usage is TRBV15 and J usage is TRBJ2-7; D unresolved. The V gene's germline CDR1 is LNHNV and CDR2 YYDKDF (reference sequence). The CDR3 extends over 13 amino acids. Trimming cost V 3 bases and J 5 bases, with 11 bases left between them. CDR3 amino acids: CATSSLRTDEQYF. The CDR3 nucleotides are TGTGCCACCAGCAGCCTAAGAACTGACGAGCAGTACTTC.

V usage is TRBV19 and J usage is TRBJ1-5; the D gene is possibly TRBD1 (5 bases). CDR1 and CDR2 from the germline V gene are LNHDA and SQIVND (reference sequence). The CDR3 loop spans 13 amino acids. V was shortened by 8 bases and J by 7 bases, with 15 bases between the two germline ends. The CDR3 reads CASLKTAGQPQHF. The CDR3 bases are TGTGCCAGTCTTAAGACAGCAGGGCAGCCCCAGCATTTT.

This chain links TRBV28 with TRBJ1-5; D unclear. Between the trimmed V and J ends, which lost 6 bases and 0 bases, there was a span of 12 bases. CDR1 and CDR2 from the germline V gene are MDHEN and SYDVKM. This CDR3 spans 15 amino acids. This CDR3 is CASSEARVSNQPQHF. As DNA, the CDR3 is TGTGCCAGCAGCGAGGCACGGGTTAGCAATCAGCCCCAGCATTTT.

This chain connects TRBV15 to TRBJ2-2, with unresolved D. The CDR3 is made up of 13 amino acids. Trimming took 8 bases from V and 7 from J, leaving 14 bases between them. The germline V gene has CDR1 LNHNV and CDR2 YYDKDF (reference sequence). CDR3 protein: CATSLDFGGELFF. As DNA, the CDR3 is TGTGCCACCTCCTTAGATTTCGGCGGGGAGCTGTTTTTT.

CDR3 sequence reads: CASSLGLVSSSYNEQFF. CDR3 in DNA: TGCGCCAGCAGCTTGGGACTAGTCTCCAGCTCCTACAATGAGCAGTTCTTC. The chain recombines TRBV5-1 with TRBJ2-1; the D gene is possibly TRBD2 (6 bases). CDR3 size: 17 residues. Germline-derived CDR1 and CDR2 are SGHRS and YFSETQ. Trimming removed 0 bases at V and 0 bases at J, with 13 bases between.

V is TRBV21-1 and J is TRBJ1-5; TRBD1, the table's D call, was not compared with the DNA. TRBV21-1 is annotated as a pseudogene. The CDR3 is made up of 15 amino acids. The CDR3 sequence: CASSKRGTGNQPQHF. CDR3 in DNA: TGTGCCAGCAGCAAAAGGGGGACAGGTAATCAGCCCCAGCATTTT.

The chain links TRBV28 to TRBJ1-4; 7 bases agree with TRBD1. Germline lookup yields CDR1 MDHEN and CDR2 SYDVKM. The CDR3 contains 14 residues. The trim removed 5 bases at V and 3 bases at J, leaving 3 bases unmatched. CDR3 protein: CASSRDSPNEKLFF. CDR3 DNA sequence: TGTGCCAGCAGTAGGGACAGCCCTAATGAAAAACTGTTTTTT.

The chain combines TRBV28 with TRBJ2-7; 9 nucleotides agree with TRBD1. Per germline, CDR1 MDHEN and CDR2 SYDVKM. Trimming took 2 bases from V and 1 from J; bases not matched to a gene: 3. This CDR3 comprises 15 residues. This CDR3 is CASSLPGTGSYEQYF. CDR3 bases: TGTGCCAGCAGTTTACCCGGGACAGGGTCCTACGAGCAGTACTTC.

The chain recombines TRBV14 with TRBJ2-4; no clear D. V was cut by 2 bases and J by 3 bases, with 8 bases left in between. CDR1 and CDR2 from the germline V gene are SGHDN and FVKESK. The CDR3 spans 14 residues. The CDR3 DNA reads as TGTGCCAGCAGCCAATCCGGTAACAAAAACATTCAGTACTTC. This codes for CASSQSGNKNIQYF.

The chain is built from TRBV9 and TRBJ2-3; 10 nucleotides agree with TRBD2. The CDR3 runs to 15 residues. CDR1 is SGDLS, CDR2 YYNGEE, per germline. Germline trimming cut 0 bases from V and 3 bases from J; bases unmatched to any gene: 1. CDR3 in amino acids: CASSVVSGGTDTQYF. The CDR3 nucleotides read TGTGCCAGCAGCGTAGTTAGCGGGGGGACAGATACGCAGTATTTT. Looking up the rest from reference TRBV9 and TRBJ2-3 gives the full variable domain: DSGVTQTPKHLITATGQRVTLRCSPRSGDLSVYWYQQSLDQGLQFLIQYYNGEERAKGNILERFSAQQFPDLHSELNLSSLELGDSALYFCASSVVSGGTDTQYFGPGTRLTVL.

The chain combines TRBV19 with TRBJ2-5, with TRBD1 matching 9 bases. Germline-derived CDR1 and CDR2 are LNHDA and SQIVND (reference sequence). This CDR3 spans 17 amino acids. J lost 7 bases, V lost 5 bases, and 17 bases had no gene match. The DNA of the CDR3 is TGTGCCAGTAGTCCCGGGACAGGGACTGTGAAAGGCGGGACCCAGTACTTC. Its translation: CASSPGTGTVKGGTQYF.

The chain uses TRBV15 and TRBJ2-4, with D perhaps TRBD2 (6 bases). V lost 2 bases, J lost 1 base, and 9 bases lay in between. The CDR3 runs 15 residues. CDR1 is LNHNV, CDR2 YYDKDF, per germline (reference sequence). CDR3 sequence reads: CATSRSSVAKNIQYF. In nucleotides, the CDR3 is TGTGCCACCAGCAGATCTAGCGTCGCCAAAAACATTCAGTACTTC.

CDR3 nucleotide sequence: TGTGCCAGCAGCCAATACTCGGGACAGGGGATCTATGGCTACACCTTC. Residues: CASSQYSGQGIYGYTF. The chain has TRBV4-2 and TRBJ1-2, with 10 bases lining up with TRBD1. CDR3 length equals 16 residues. V lost 2 bases, J lost 4 bases, and 7 bases stayed unmatched. CDR1 and CDR2 from the germline V gene are LGHNA and YNFKEQ.

The chain is built from TRBV19 and TRBJ2-7, with D possibly being TRBD1 (5 bases). The germline gives CDR1 LNHDA, CDR2 SQIVND (reference sequence). V dropped 5 bases and J dropped 3 bases, with 11 bases sitting between them. The CDR3 is made up of 13 amino acids. CDR3 amino acids: CASSATGDYEQYF. DNA for the CDR3: TGTGCCAGTAGTGCAACAGGTGACTACGAGCAGTACTTC.

The chain recombines TRBV11-2 with TRBJ1-4, with D maybe TRBD1 (6 bases). The CDR3 is 17 residues long. In germline, CDR1 is SGHAT, CDR2 FQNNGV. Trimming shortened V by 4 bases and J by 6 bases, and 21 bases separated the two germline ends. CDR3 residues: CASSWGRGEKGDEKLFF. CDR3 DNA sequence: TGTGCCAGCAGCTGGGGACGGGGGGAGAAGGGGGATGAAAAACTGTTTTTT.

The V and J genes are TRBV6-5 and TRBJ1-2; perhaps TRBD1 as D (5 bases). CDR3 length: 14 amino acids. Trimming left V 0 bases short and J 6 bases short, with 11 bases between. Germline V gene data show CDR1 as MNHEY and CDR2 as SVGAGI. The DNA for the CDR3 is TGTGCCAGCAGTTACTCGACGGGGGGAGATGGCTACACCTTC. Translation: CASSYSTGGDGYTF.

The chain couples TRBV9 to TRBJ2-3; 9 bases agree with TRBD1. V gave up 4 bases and J gave up 2 bases; unmatched junction bases: 11. Per the germline V gene, CDR1 is SGDLS and CDR2 is YYNGEE. The CDR3 consists of 17 residues. The CDR3 loop reads CASSPRGGQGHTDTQYF. In DNA, the CDR3 is TGTGCCAGCAGCCCCAGGGGGGGACAGGGCCACACAGATACGCAGTATTTT.

The J gene is TRBJ2-3, the V gene TRBV18, with 7 bases fitting TRBD2. This CDR3 region has 14 residues. Trimming removed 6 bases from V and 0 bases from J; junction bases left unmatched: 3. The germline gives CDR1 KGHSH, CDR2 LQKENI. CDR3 residues: CASSQTSSTDTQYF. The CDR3 coding sequence is TGTGCCAGCTCGCAGACTAGCAGCACAGATACGCAGTATTTT.

This rearrangement joins TRBV5-4 to TRBJ1-1; no clear D. Trimming removed 8 bases at V and 1 base at J, with 12 bases between. This CDR3 has 13 amino acids. The germline gives CDR1 SGHNT, CDR2 YYREEE (reference sequence). CDR3 in amino acids: CASRLMKNTEAFF. Here the CDR3 DNA reads TGTGCCAGTAGACTCATGAAGAACACTGAAGCTTTCTTT.

CDR3 protein: CASSIVPGLAGQETQYF. DNA of the CDR3: TGTGCCAGTAGTATAGTGCCGGGACTAGCGGGCCAAGAGACCCAGTACTTC. The chain uses TRBV19 and TRBJ2-5; 12 bases line up with TRBD2. The V segment lost 1 base and the J segment 1 base; nucleotides outside the gene matches: 4. The CDR3 consists of 17 residues. Germline values: CDR1 LNHDA, CDR2 SQIVND (reference sequence).

The chain links TRBV5-6 to TRBJ2-2, with 10 bases aligning to TRBD2. This CDR3 spans 16 amino acids. V lost 4 bases to trimming and J lost 5 bases; unmatched junction nucleotides: 8. Germline CDR1 reads SGHDT; CDR2 reads YYEEEE. This chain's CDR3 is CASSLASGSGTGELFF. In DNA, the CDR3 is TGTGCCAGCAGCCTCGCTAGCGGGAGTGGTACCGGGGAGCTGTTTTTT.

The chain uses TRBV5-1 and TRBJ2-7, with 10 bases fitting TRBD2. This CDR3 is built from 15 residues. V trimming: 3 bases; J trimming: 7 bases; junction bases outside the gene matches: 10. Germline V CDR1 and CDR2: SGHRS, YFSETQ. CDR3 DNA: TGCGCCAGCAGCTCTATAGCGGGAGGCCTTGCGGAGCAGTACTTC. It yields the protein CASSSIAGGLAEQYF.

V is TRBV2 and J is TRBJ2-2, with D unclear. Germline V lookup: CDR1 SNHLY, CDR2 FYNNEI. The CDR3 covers 12 residues. Trimming cost V 4 bases and J 3 bases, with 3 bases left between them. In DNA form, the CDR3 reads TGTGCCAGCAGTGGAGACACCGGGGAGCTGTTTTTT. Residues: CASSGDTGELFF.

This chain joins TRBV7-8 and TRBJ2-3; 10 bases fit TRBD1. Germline V gene sequence: CDR1 SGHVS, CDR2 FQNEAQ. CDR3 length equals 15 residues. With 4 bases clipped from V and 4 bases from J, the junction kept 5 bases outside the gene matches. The CDR3 DNA is TGTGCCAGCAGCTCCGGGACAGGGGTGGCAGATACGCAGTATTTT. Translating gives CASSSGTGVADTQYF.

The chain uses TRBV5-5 and TRBJ2-3, with D possibly matching TRBD2 (5 bases). The CDR3 runs 13 residues. Germline assignment: CDR1 SGHKS and CDR2 YYEKEE (reference sequence). V lost 4 bases and J 4 bases, leaving 10 bases between the germline ends. DNA for the CDR3: TGTGCCAGCAGCCCGGAGGCCCCAGATACGCAGTATTTT. Residues: CASSPEAPDTQYF.